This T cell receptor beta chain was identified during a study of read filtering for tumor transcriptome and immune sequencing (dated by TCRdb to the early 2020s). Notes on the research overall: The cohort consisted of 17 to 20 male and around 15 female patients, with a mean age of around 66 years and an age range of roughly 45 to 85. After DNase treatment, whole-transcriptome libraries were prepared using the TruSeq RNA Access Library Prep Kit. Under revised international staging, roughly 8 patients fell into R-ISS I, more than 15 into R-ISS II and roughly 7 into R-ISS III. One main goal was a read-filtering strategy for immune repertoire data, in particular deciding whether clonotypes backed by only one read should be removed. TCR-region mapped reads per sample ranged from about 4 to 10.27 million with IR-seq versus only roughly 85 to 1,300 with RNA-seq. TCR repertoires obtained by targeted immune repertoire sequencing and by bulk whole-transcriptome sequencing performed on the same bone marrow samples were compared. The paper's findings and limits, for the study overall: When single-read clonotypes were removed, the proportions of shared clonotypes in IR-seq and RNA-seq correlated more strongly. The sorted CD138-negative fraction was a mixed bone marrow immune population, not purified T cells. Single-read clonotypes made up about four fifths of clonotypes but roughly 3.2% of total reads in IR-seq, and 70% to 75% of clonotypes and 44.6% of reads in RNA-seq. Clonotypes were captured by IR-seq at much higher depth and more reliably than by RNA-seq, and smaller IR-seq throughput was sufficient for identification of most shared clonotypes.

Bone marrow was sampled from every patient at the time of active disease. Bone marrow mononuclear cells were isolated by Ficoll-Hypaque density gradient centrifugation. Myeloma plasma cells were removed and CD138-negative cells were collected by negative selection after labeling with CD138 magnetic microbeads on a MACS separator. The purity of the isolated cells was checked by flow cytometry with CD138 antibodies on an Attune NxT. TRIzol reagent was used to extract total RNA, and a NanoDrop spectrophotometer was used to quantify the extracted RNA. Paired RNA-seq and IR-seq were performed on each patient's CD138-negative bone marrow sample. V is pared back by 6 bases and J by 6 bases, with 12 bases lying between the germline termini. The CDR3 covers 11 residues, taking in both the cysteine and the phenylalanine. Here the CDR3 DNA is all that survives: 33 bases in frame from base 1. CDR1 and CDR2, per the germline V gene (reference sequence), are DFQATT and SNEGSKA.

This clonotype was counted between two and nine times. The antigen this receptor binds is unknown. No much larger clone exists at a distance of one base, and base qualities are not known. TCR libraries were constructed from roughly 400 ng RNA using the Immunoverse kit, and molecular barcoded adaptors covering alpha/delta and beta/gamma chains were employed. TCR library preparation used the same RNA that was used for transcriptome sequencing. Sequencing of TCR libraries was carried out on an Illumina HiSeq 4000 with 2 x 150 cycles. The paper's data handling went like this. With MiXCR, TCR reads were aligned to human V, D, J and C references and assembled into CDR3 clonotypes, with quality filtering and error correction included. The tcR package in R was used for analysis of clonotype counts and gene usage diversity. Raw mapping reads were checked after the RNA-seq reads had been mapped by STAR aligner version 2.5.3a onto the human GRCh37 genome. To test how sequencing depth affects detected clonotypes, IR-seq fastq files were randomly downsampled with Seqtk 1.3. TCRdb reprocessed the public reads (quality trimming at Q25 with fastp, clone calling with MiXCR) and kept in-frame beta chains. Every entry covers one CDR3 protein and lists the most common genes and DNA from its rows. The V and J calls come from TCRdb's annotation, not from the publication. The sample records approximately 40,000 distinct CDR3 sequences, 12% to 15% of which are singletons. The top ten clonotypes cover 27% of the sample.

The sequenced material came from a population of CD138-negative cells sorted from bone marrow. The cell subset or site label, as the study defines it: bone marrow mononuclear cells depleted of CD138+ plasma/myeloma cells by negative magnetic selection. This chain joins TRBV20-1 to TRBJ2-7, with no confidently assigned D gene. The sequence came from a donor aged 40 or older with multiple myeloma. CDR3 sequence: CSASWAFEQYF. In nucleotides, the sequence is TGCAGTGCCAGTTGGGCGTTCGAGCAGTACTTC.